One and the same sample provided the 24 T cell receptor beta chains below, sequenced in a study of beta chain features in type 1 diabetes. Expressed TCRB transcripts were sequenced because the isolated RNA had all been reverse transcribed beforehand. TCRdb's copy holds only in-frame clones and misses some; the assay was immunoSEQ multiplex PCR. The sample carries about half a million clones, about an eighth recorded once. Sequenced input: naive CD4+ T cells from blood. The receptor source for this set is a woman aged 18-35 years in good health.

This clone was counted many times. The chain combines TRBV30 with TRBJ1-1; D gene ambiguous. CDR1 and CDR2 from the germline V gene are GTSNPN and SVGIG (reference sequence). The V gene lost 0 bases and the J gene lost 2 bases, with 13 bases spanning the gap. CDR3 length: 15 amino acids. For the CDR3, the DNA is TGTGCCTGGAGTGTACTTAGGGCGGGAAACACTGAAGCTTTCTTT. Encoded protein: CAWSVLRAGNTEAFF. Supplemented by reference TRBV30 and TRBJ1-1, the full variable domain reads SQTIHQWPATLVQPVGSPLSLECTVEGTSNPNLYWYRQAAGRGLQLLFYSVGIGQISSEVPQNLSASRPQDRQFILSSKKLLLSDSGFYLCAWSVLRAGNTEAFFGQGTRLTVV.

This rearrangement joins TRBV4-3 to TRBJ2-2; possible D gene TRBD2, 6 bases. This CDR3 contains 16 residues. Germline-derived CDR1 and CDR2 are LGHNA and YSLEER. The ends were cut back, 4 bases at V and 0 bases at J, with 12 bases in the middle. The CDR3 bases are TGCGCCAGCAGCCCAGGGACTGCTACGAACACCGGGGAGCTGTTTTTT. It specifies CASSPGTATNTGELFF.

The chain employs TRBV28 and TRBJ1-5; the D is unclear. The CDR3 length is 15 residues. Germline values: CDR1 MDHEN, CDR2 SYDVKM. V lost 6 bases to trimming and J lost 2 bases, with 14 bases between them. The CDR3: CASSSNAGGNQPQHF. In nucleotides, the CDR3 is TGTGCCAGCAGCTCGAACGCGGGAGGCAATCAGCCCCAGCATTTT.

The chain couples TRBV9 to TRBJ2-7; 7 bases match TRBD1. Germline values: CDR1 SGDLS, CDR2 YYNGEE. There are 14 residues in the CDR3. The ends lost 5 bases at V and 1 base at J; junction bases unmatched: 6. The CDR3, as DNA: TGTGCCAGCAGTCGGGACAGAAAATCCTACGAGCAGTACTTC. Amino acids: CASSRDRKSYEQYF.

V gene TRBV9 combines with J gene TRBJ1-3; D is undetermined. The CDR3 has 14 residues. V dropped 0 bases and J dropped 2 bases, with 6 bases sitting between them. Germline V gene lookup returns CDR1 SGDLS and CDR2 YYNGEE. CDR3 DNA: TGTGCCAGCAGCGTAGAAGTGGCTGGAAACACCATATATTTT. This encodes CASSVEVAGNTIYF.

The J gene is TRBJ2-7, the V gene TRBV18; tentative D call: TRBD2 (5 bases). The CDR3 runs 13 residues. Germline CDR1 is KGHSH and CDR2 is LQKENI. Trimming stripped 3 bases from V and 4 bases from J, with 10 bases between. The CDR3 DNA reads TGTGCCAGCTCACCCCTTGAGGGATACGAGCAGTACGTC. Protein sequence: CASSPLEGYEQYV.

This chain uses TRBV29-1 with TRBJ1-2; D possibly corresponds to TRBD1 (6 bases). The CDR3 totals 13 residues. The germline CDR1 and CDR2 sequences are SQVTM and ANQGSEA. V was shortened by 6 bases and J by 4 bases, with 15 bases between the two germline ends. CDR3 in amino acids: CSVHRDTRYGYTF. CDR3 bases: TGCAGCGTCCACCGGGACACCCGCTATGGCTACACCTTC.

This clone has a handful of counts. The chain uses TRBV29-1 and TRBJ2-7; D tentatively fits TRBD1 or TRBD2 (6 bases each). The V end lost 6 bases, the J end lost 5 bases, and 20 bases lay between the germline ends. Per the germline V gene, CDR1 is SQVTM and CDR2 is ANQGSEA. There are 14 residues in the CDR3. CDR3 nucleotides: TGCAGCGTCACTGGGCCCAGGGGACTCCACGAGCAGTACTTC. Its translation: CSVTGPRGLHEQYF.

As to this clone: Mismatch with germline at one junction end may stem from a read error. This chain links TRBV7-9 with TRBJ2-6, with 11 bases lining up with TRBD2. Germline V gene lookup returns CDR1 SEHNR and CDR2 FQNEAQ (reference sequence). The CDR3 runs to 17 residues. The CDR3 nucleotides read TGTGCCAGCACCTTACTAGCGGGAGCTGCTGGGGCCAACGTCCTGACTTTC. It translates to CASTLLAGAAGANVLTF.

The table lists this clone with a few counts. This chain joins TRBV4-3 and TRBJ2-2; TRBD2 agrees at 7 bases. There are 16 residues in the CDR3. Germline V gives CDR1 LGHNA, CDR2 YSLEER. Trimming removed 1 base from V and 4 bases from J; junction bases left unmatched: 6. The CDR3 reads CASSQGGGETTGELFF. The DNA for the CDR3 is TGCGCCAGCAGCCAAGGGGGAGGGGAAACCACCGGGGAGCTGTTTTTT.

This chain joins TRBV7-2 and TRBJ2-1; D is perhaps TRBD2 (6 bases). Germline CDR1 and CDR2: SGHTA and FQGNSA. The CDR3 sequence is 18 residues long. V was cut by 5 bases and J by 6 bases, with 26 bases left in between. The DNA of the CDR3 is TGTGCCAGCAGCCCTTCCTCAGGGCCGGGAGTGGGAGTCAATGAGCAGTTCTTC. Amino acid sequence: CASSPSSGPGVGVNEQFF. The full variable domain, its missing parts supplied by reference TRBV7-2 and TRBJ2-1, is GAGVSQSPSNKVTEKGKDVELRCDPISGHTALYWYRQSLGQGLEFLIYFQGNSAPDKSGLPSDRFSAERTGGSVSTLTIQRTQQEDSAVYLCASSPSSGPGVGVNEQFFGPGTRLTVL.

This chain joins TRBV6-6 and TRBJ2-7, with D uncertain. Trimming took 5 bases from V and 1 from J, leaving 12 bases between them. CDR3 length: 14 amino acids. CDR1 and CDR2 from the germline V gene are MNHNY and SVGAGI (reference sequence). The CDR3 is CASSALTWSYEQYF. CDR3 bases: TGTGCCAGCAGTGCGCTGACCTGGTCCTACGAGCAGTACTTC.

This chain links TRBV19 with TRBJ2-5, with 8 bases that match TRBD1. The CDR3 is 12 amino acids. Unmatched junction bases numbered 3, after V lost 8 bases and J lost 4 bases. Germline CDR1 LNHDA, CDR2 SQIVND (reference sequence). CDR3 protein: CASGDRRETQYF. DNA for the CDR3: TGTGCCAGTGGGGACAGGAGAGAGACCCAGTACTTC.

This clone was recorded a few times. The chain is built from TRBV7-6 and TRBJ1-1; 7 nucleotides match TRBD1. CDR3 length: 13 amino acids. Looked up from germline, CDR1 is SGHVS and CDR2 is FNYEAQ. J gave up 8 bases and V 0 bases, and 3 bases lay outside the gene matches. CDR3 sequence (DNA): TGTGCCAGCAGCTTAGCCAGGACAGGAGAAGCTTTCTTT. Translation gives CASSLARTGEAFF.

This clone occurred a few times. The V gene is TRBV2, the J gene TRBJ2-1; 10 bases agree with TRBD2. Germline assignment: CDR1 SNHLY and CDR2 FYNNEI. The CDR3 length is 15 residues. Germline trimming cut 6 bases from V and 3 bases from J; bases unmatched to any gene: 5. The CDR3 protein is CASRRGTSDYNEQFF. In nucleotides, the CDR3 is TGTGCCAGCAGGCGCGGGACTAGCGACTACAATGAGCAGTTCTTC.

This clone was counted a few times. The genes are TRBV7-2 and TRBJ1-1, with no clear D. Germline V CDR1 and CDR2: SGHTA, FQGNSA. The CDR3 totals 14 residues. The V and J ends lost 5 bases and 0 bases respectively, with 10 bases between them. The CDR3 sequence is CASSPSRVNTEAFF. The CDR3 DNA reads as TGTGCCAGCAGCCCCTCAAGGGTGAACACTGAAGCTTTCTTT.

The chain couples TRBV5-8 to TRBJ1-1; the match to TRBD1 covers 8 bases. Germline V lookup: CDR1 SGHTS, CDR2 YDEGEE. The CDR3 consists of 15 residues. V trimming: 0 bases; J trimming: 0 bases; junction bases outside the gene matches: 1. The CDR3 DNA reads TGTGCCAGCAGCTTGGGGACAGGGCTGAACACTGAAGCTTTCTTT. Protein: CASSLGTGLNTEAFF.

This clone was seen a few times. This chain links TRBV29-1 with TRBJ2-7; TRBD2 aligns across 7 bases. This CDR3 has 14 amino acids. Germline trimming cut 0 bases from V and 4 bases from J; bases unmatched to any gene: 6. Germline assignment: CDR1 SQVTM and CDR2 ANQGSEA. CDR3 amino acids: CSVEDNVGRYEQYF. The CDR3 DNA reads TGCAGCGTTGAAGATAATGTCGGGAGGTACGAGCAGTACTTC.

This clone was seen only a few times. The chain links TRBV29-1 to TRBJ2-3; D gene ambiguous. V was trimmed by 4 bases and J by 0 bases, leaving 11 bases between them. The germline gives CDR1 SQVTM, CDR2 ANQGSEA. This CDR3 contains 14 residues. The DNA for the CDR3 is TGCAGCGTTGGATCCGGCGCTAGCACAGATACGCAGTATTTT. It encodes CSVGSGASTDTQYF.

Only one count was recorded for this clone. V is TRBV9 and J is TRBJ2-5, with 11 nucleotides matching TRBD2. The germline V gene has CDR1 SGDLS and CDR2 YYNGEE. The CDR3 length is 16 residues. V lost 4 bases and J lost 4; bases outside the gene matches: 9. CDR3 sequence reads: CASSPATSGGAETQYF. In nucleotides, the CDR3 is TGTGCCAGCAGCCCAGCTACTAGCGGGGGTGCAGAGACCCAGTACTTC.

This chain uses TRBV7-9 with TRBJ2-1; 11 positions match TRBD1. The V gene's germline CDR1 is SEHNR and CDR2 FQNEAQ (reference sequence). The CDR3 contains 15 residues. V was clipped by 2 bases and J by 8 bases; unmatched bases: 5. The CDR3 sequence: CASSLWDRGRDEQFF. As DNA, the CDR3 is TGTGCCAGCAGCTTATGGGACAGGGGGAGGGATGAGCAGTTCTTC. Complete variable domain (other parts from reference TRBV7-9 and TRBJ2-1): DTGVSQNPRHKITKRGQNVTFRCDPISEHNRLYWYRQTLGQGPEFLTYFQNEAQLEKSRLLSDRFSAERPKGSFSTLEIQRTEQGDSAMYLCASSLWDRGRDEQFFGPGTRLTVL.

V is TRBV21-1 and J is TRBJ2-1. TRBV21-1 has pseudogene status. This CDR3 is built from 13 residues. Written as DNA, the CDR3 is TGTGCCAGCAGCAAAAACCCCCAGGAGTTGAGGTTCTTC. It is translated as CASSKNPQELRFF.

This clone was seen once. V is TRBV19 and J is TRBJ2-1; 8 nucleotides agree with TRBD2. The germline CDR1 and CDR2 sequences are LNHDA and SQIVND (reference sequence). This CDR3 region has 15 residues. V shed 9 bases and J 3 bases; nucleotides not matched to a gene: 10. The CDR3 loop is CASRLSLAVYNEQFF. The CDR3 DNA is TGTGCCAGCCGCCTCTCACTAGCGGTCTACAATGAGCAGTTCTTC. Drawing the rest from reference TRBV19 and TRBJ2-1, the complete variable domain is DGGITQSPKYLFRKEGQNVTLSCEQNLNHDAMYWYRQDPGQGLRLIYYSQIVNDFQKGDIAEGYSVSREKKESFPLTVTSAQKNPTAFYLCASRLSLAVYNEQFFGPGTRLTVL.

The chain combines TRBV25-1 with TRBJ1-1, with 8 positions matching TRBD1. V was clipped by 2 bases and J by 1 base; unmatched bases: 3. Germline CDR1 and CDR2: MGHDK and SYGVNS. The CDR3 is 15 residues long. The DNA for the CDR3 is TGTGCCAGCAGTGAACACGGGACAGGGAACACTGAAGCTTTCTTT. Residues: CASSEHGTGNTEAFF.